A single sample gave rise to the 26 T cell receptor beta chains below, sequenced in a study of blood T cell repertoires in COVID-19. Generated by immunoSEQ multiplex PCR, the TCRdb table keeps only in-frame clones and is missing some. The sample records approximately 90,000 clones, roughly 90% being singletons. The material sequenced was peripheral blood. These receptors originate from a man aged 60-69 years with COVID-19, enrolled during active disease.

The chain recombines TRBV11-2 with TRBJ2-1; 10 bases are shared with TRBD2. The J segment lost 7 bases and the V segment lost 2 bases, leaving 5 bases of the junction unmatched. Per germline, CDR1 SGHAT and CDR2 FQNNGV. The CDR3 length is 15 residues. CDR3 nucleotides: TGTGCCAGCAGCTTATCTAGCGGGAGTAGGAATGAGCAGTTCTTC. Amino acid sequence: CASSLSSGSRNEQFF.

CDR3 bases: TGTGCCAGCAGCTTAGATCCACTCGGGGAGACCCAGTACTTC. As protein: CASSLDPLGETQYF. This chain connects TRBV7-2 to TRBJ2-5; D is unclear. This CDR3 has 14 amino acids. Trimming pared 1 base from V and 5 bases from J, leaving 11 bases between. Germline CDR1 is SGHTA and CDR2 is FQGNSA.

CDR3 loop: CASSAGTSVGTDTQYF. The CDR3 DNA reads TGTGCCAGCAGTGCCGGGACTAGCGTTGGGACAGATACGCAGTATTTT. V usage is TRBV6-2 or TRBV6-3 and J usage is TRBJ2-3, with 10 bases lining up with TRBD2. Germline-derived CDR1 and CDR2 are MNHEY and SVGEGT. V gave up 5 bases and J gave up 3 bases; unmatched junction bases: 8. The CDR3 runs to 16 residues.

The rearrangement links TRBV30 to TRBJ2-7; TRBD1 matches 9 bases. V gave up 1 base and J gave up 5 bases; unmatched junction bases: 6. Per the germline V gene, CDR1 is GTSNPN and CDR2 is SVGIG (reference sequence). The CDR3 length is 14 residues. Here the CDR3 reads CAWSADRGRNEQYF. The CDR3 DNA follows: TGTGCCTGGAGTGCTGACAGGGGGAGAAACGAGCAGTACTTC.

DNA for the CDR3: TGTGCCAGCAGCTTCGGGGGGAGCTCTGGAAACACCATATATTTT. Its translation is CASSFGGSSGNTIYF. The chain employs TRBV11-3 and TRBJ1-3, with a possible D match to TRBD1 (5 bases). Deletions cut 3 bases from V and 0 bases from J, with 9 bases between. CDR1 and CDR2 (germline): SGHNT, YENEEA. CDR3 length equals 15 residues.

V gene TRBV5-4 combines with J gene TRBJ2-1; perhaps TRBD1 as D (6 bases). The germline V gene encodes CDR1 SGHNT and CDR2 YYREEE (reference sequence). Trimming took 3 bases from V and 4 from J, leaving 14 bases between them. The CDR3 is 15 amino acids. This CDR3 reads CASSSQGEGYNEQFF. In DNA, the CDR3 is TGTGCCAGCAGCTCACAGGGAGAGGGGTACAATGAGCAGTTCTTC.

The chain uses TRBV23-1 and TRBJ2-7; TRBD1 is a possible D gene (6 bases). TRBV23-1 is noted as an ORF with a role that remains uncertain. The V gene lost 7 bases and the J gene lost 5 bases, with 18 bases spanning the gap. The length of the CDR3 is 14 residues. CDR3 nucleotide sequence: TGCGCCAGCAAGCCCGGCATAGGGGGTAACGAGCAGTACTTC. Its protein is CASKPGIGGNEQYF.

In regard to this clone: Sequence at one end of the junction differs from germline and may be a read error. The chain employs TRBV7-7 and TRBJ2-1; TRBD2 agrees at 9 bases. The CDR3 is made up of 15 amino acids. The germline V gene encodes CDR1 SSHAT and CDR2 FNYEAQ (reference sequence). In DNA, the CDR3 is TGTGCTAGCAGCCCAGCGGGGGGCTCCTACAATGAGCAGTTCTTC. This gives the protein CASSPAGGSYNEQFF.

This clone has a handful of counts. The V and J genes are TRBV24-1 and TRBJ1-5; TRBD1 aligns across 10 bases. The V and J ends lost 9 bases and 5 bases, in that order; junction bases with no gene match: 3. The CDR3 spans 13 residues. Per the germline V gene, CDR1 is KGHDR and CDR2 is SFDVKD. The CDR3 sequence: CATAGTGDQPQHF. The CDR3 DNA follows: TGTGCCACCGCTGGGACAGGGGATCAGCCCCAGCATTTT.

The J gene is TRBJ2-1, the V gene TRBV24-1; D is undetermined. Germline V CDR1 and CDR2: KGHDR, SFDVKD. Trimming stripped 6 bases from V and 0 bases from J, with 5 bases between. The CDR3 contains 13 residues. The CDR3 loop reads CATSPGSYNEQFF. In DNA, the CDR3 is TGTGCCACCAGTCCGGGCTCCTACAATGAGCAGTTCTTC.

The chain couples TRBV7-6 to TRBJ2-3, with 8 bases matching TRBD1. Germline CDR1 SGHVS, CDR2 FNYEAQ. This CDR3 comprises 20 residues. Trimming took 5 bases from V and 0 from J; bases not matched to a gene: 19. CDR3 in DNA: TGTGCCAGCAGCCAACTTCCCGGACAGGGATCCGGTTCTAGCACAGATACGCAGTATTTT. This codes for CASSQLPGQGSGSSTDTQYF.

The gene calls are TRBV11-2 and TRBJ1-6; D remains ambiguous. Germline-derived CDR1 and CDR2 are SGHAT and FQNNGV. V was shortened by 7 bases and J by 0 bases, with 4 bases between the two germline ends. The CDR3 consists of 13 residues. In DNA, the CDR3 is TGTGCCAGCACCAGCTCCTATAATTCACCCCTCCACTTT. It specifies CASTSSYNSPLHF.

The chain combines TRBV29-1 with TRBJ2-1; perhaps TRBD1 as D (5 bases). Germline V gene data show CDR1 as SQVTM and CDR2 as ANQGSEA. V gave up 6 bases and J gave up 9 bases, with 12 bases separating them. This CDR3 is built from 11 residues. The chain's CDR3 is CSVGHKVEQFF. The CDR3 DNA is TGCAGCGTCGGACACAAAGTTGAGCAGTTCTTC.

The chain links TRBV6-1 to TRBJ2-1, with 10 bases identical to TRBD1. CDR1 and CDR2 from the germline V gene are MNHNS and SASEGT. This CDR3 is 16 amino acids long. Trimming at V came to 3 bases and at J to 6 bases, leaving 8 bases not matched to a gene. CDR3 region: CASSDGPGQGVNEQFF. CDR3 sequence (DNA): TGTGCCAGCAGTGATGGGCCCGGACAGGGGGTCAATGAGCAGTTCTTC.

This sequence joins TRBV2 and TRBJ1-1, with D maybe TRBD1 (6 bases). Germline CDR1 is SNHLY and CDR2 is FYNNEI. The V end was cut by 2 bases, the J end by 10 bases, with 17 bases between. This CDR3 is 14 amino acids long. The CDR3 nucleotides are TGTGCCAGCAGTGAATGGGGGCAGGGAGAACGAGCTTTCTTT. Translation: CASSEWGQGERAFF.

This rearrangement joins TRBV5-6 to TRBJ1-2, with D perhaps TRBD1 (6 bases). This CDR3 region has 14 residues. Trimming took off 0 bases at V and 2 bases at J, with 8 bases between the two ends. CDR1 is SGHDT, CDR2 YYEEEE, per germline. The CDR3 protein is CASSLVGANYGYTF. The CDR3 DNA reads TGTGCCAGCAGCTTGGTGGGGGCCAACTATGGCTACACCTTC.

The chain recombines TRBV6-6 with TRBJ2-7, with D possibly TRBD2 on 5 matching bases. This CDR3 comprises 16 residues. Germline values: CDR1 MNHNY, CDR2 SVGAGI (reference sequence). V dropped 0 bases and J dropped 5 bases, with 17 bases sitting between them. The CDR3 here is CASSYSAEARGDEQYF. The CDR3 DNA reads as TGTGCCAGCAGTTACTCGGCGGAAGCCCGGGGTGACGAGCAGTACTTC.

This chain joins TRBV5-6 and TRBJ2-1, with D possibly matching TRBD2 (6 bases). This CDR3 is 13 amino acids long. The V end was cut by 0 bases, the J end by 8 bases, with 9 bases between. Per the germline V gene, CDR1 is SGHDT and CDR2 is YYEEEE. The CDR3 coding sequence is TGTGCCAGCAGCTTGGCGGGGGTGGATGAGCAGTTCTTC. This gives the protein CASSLAGVDEQFF.

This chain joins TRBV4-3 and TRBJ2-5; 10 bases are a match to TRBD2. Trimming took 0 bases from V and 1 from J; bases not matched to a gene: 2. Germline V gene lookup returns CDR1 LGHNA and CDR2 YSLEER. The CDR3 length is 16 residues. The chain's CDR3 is CASSQELAGTQETQYF. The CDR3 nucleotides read TGCGCCAGCAGCCAAGAACTAGCGGGGACCCAAGAGACCCAGTACTTC.

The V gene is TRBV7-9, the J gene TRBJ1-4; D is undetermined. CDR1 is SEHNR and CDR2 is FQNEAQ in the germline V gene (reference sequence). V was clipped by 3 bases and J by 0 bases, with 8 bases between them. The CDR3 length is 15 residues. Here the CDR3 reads CASSFADSTNEKLFF. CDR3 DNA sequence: TGTGCCAGCAGCTTTGCCGACTCAACTAATGAAAAACTGTTTTTT.

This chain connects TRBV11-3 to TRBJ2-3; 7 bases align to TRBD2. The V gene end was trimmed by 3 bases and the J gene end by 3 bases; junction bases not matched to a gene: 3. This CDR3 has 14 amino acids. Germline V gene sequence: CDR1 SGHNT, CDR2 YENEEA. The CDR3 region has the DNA TGTGCCAGCAGCTTGGCTAGCGGAACAGATACGCAGTATTTT. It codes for CASSLASGTDTQYF.

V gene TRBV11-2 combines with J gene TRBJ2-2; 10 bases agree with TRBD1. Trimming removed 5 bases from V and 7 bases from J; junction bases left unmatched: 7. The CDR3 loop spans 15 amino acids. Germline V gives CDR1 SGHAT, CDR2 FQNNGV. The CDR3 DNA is TGTGCCAGCAGCCCCGGGACAGGGGAAGGCGGGGAGCTGTTTTTT. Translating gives CASSPGTGEGGELFF.

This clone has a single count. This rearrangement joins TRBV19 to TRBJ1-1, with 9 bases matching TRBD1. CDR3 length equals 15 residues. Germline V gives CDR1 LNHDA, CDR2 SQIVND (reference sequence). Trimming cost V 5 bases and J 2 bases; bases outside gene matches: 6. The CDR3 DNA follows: TGTGCCAGTAGTCCTCGACAGGGGGGAAACACTGAAGCTTTCTTT. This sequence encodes CASSPRQGGNTEAFF.

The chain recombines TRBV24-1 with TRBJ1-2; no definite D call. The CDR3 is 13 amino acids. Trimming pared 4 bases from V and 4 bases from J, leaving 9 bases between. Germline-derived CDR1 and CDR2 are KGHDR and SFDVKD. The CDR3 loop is CATSESHGYGYTF. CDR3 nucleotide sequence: TGTGCCACCAGTGAATCCCACGGCTATGGCTACACCTTC.

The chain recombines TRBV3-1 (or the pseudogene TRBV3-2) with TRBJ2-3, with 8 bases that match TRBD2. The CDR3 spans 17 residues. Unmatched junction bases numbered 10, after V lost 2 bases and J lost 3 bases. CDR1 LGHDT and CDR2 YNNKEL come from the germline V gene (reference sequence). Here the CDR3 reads CASSQTTSGLQTDTQYF. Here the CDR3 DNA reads TGTGCCAGCAGCCAAACAACTAGCGGACTTCAAACAGATACGCAGTATTTT.

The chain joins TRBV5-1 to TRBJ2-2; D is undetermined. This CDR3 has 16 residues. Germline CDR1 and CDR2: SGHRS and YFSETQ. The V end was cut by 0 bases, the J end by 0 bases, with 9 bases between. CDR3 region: CASSLDSLTNTGELFF. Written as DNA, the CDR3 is TGCGCCAGCAGCTTGGACAGCTTAACGAACACCGGGGAGCTGTTTTTT.